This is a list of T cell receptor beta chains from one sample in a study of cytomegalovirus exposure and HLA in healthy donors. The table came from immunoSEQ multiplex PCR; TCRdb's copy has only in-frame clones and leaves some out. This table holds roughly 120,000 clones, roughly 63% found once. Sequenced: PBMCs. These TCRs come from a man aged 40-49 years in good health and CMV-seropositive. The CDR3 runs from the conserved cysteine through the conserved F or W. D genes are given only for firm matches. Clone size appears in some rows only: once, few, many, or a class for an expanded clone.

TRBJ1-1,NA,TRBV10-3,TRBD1,CAISGTGGGTEAFF,TGTGCCATCAGCGGGACAGGGGGCGGCACTGAAGCTTTCTTT
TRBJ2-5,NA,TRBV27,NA,CASSLRGHREETQYF,TGTGCCAGCAGTTTGCGGGGGCACAGAGAAGAGACCCAGTACTTC
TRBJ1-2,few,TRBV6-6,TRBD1,CASSYPSGQGSGYTF,TGTGCCAGCAGTTACCCGTCCGGACAGGGAAGCGGCTACACCTTC
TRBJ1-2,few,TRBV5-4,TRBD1,CASSYPTGRGYTF,TGTGCCAGCAGCTACCCGACAGGGAGAGGCTACACCTTC
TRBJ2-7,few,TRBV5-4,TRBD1,CASSLGQGPYEQYF,TGTGCCAGCAGCTTGGGACAGGGTCCCTACGAGCAGTACTTC
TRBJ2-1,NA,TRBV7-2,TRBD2,CASSLAGSGRDNEQFF,TGTGCCAGCAGCTTAGCTGGTAGCGGGAGGGACAATGAGCAGTTCTTC
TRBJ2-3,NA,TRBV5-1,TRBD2,CASSPGTSGNTDTQYF,TGCGCCAGCAGCCCCGGGACTAGCGGAAACACAGATACGCAGTATTTT
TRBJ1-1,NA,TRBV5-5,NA,CASSLQGSTEAFF,TGTGCCAGCAGCTTACAGGGAAGCACTGAAGCTTTCTTT
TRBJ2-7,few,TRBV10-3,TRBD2,CATKSGGEIYEQYF,TGTGCCACCAAGAGCGGGGGGGAAATCTACGAGCAGTACTTC
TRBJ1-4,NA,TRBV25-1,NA,CASSGEAGTTTTNEKLFF,TGTGCCAGCAGTGGAGAGGCCGGGACAACCACAACTAATGAAAAACTGTTTTTT
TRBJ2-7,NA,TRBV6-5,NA,CASSYSRLVFYEQYF,TGTGCCAGCAGTTACTCGAGACTAGTTTTCTACGAGCAGTACTTC
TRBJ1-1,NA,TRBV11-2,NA,CASRQDRRGTEAFF,TGTGCCAGCCGGCAAGACAGAAGGGGCACTGAAGCTTTCTTT
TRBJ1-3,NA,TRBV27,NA,CATSPSGNTIYF,TGTGCCACCTCCCCCTCTGGAAACACCATATATTTT
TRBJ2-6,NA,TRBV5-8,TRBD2,CASSPGLAGGSSGANVLTF,TGTGCCAGCAGCCCGGGACTAGCGGGAGGGTCCTCTGGGGCCAACGTCCTGACTTTC
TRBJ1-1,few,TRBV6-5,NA,CASSIGGNMNTEAFF,TGTGCCAGCAGTATCGGGGGGAACATGAACACTGAAGCTTTCTTT
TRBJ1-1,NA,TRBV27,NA,CASSSQGNTEAFF,TGTGCCAGCAGTTCCCAGGGGAACACTGAAGCTTTCTTT
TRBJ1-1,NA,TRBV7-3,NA,CASSRLGGNTEAFF,TGTGCCAGCAGCAGGCTCGGGGGGAACACTGAAGCTTTCTTT
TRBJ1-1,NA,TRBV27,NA,CASRTGSEAFF,TGTGCCAGCAGAACAGGGAGTGAAGCTTTCTTT
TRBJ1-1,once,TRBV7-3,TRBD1,CASSPGQGTEAFF,TGTGCCAGCAGCCCTGGACAGGGCACTGAAGCTTTCTTT
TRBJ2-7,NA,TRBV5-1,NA,CASSLGPASGEQYF,TGCGCCAGCAGCTTGGGACCCGCCTCAGGCGAGCAGTACTTC
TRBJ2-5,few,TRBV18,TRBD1,CASSSGQGLETQYF,TGTGCCAGCTCATCGGGACAGGGGTTAGAGACCCAGTACTTC
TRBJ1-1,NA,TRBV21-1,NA,CASSFRTPNLGYTEAFF,TGTGCCAGCAGTTTTCGGACTCCCAATTTGGGGTACACTGAAGCTTTCTTT
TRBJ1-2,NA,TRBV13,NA,CASSWRGAGAHYGYTF,TGTGCCAGCAGCTGGCGGGGGGCAGGGGCCCACTATGGCTACACCTTC
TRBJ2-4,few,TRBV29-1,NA,CSARTTGILDIQYF,TGCAGCGCGAGAACAACAGGGATTCTAGACATTCAGTACTTC
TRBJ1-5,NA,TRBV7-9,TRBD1,CASSKQGDQPQHF,TGTGCCAGCAGTAAACAGGGGGATCAGCCCCAGCATTTT
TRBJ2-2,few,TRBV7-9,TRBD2,CASSSRAGTGELFF,TGTGCGAGCAGCTCGAGAGCGGGGACCGGGGAGCTGTTTTTT
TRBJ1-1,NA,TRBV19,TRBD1,CASISRNRGRYTEAFF,TGTGCCAGTATTTCCAGGAACAGGGGAAGATACACTGAAGCTTTCTTT
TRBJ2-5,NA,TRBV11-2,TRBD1,CASSHRTGGETQYF,TGTGCCAGCAGCCACCGGACAGGGGGAGAGACCCAGTACTTC
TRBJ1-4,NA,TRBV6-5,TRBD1,CASRRTGVTNEKLFF,TGTGCCAGCAGAAGGACAGGGGTAACTAATGAAAAACTGTTTTTT
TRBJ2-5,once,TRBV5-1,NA,CASSLARAGETQYF,TGCGCCAGCAGCTTGGCCAGGGCTGGCGAGACCCAGTACTTC
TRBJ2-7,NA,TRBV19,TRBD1,CASRPGQTYEQYF,TGTGCCAGTAGACCGGGACAGACCTACGAGCAGTACTTC
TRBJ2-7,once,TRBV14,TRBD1,CASSQVGTVPYEQYF,TGTGCCAGCAGCCAAGTGGGGACAGTCCCCTACGAGCAGTACTTC
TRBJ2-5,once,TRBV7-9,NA,CASKRDQETQYF,TGTGCCAGCAAGAGGGACCAAGAGACCCAGTACTTC
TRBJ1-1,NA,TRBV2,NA,CASSEWPGFEAFF,TGTGCCAGCAGTGAATGGCCAGGATTTGAAGCTTTCTTT
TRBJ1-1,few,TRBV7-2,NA,CASSLDRSARNTEAFF,TGTGCCAGCAGCTTAGACAGGTCGGCGCGGAACACTGAAGCTTTCTTT
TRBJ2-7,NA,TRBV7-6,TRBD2,CASSSKLGGAYEQYF,TGTGCCAGCAGCTCAAAACTGGGGGGGGCCTACGAGCAGTACTTC
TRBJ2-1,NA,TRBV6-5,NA,CASSSGVYNEQFF,TGTGCCAGCAGTTCCGGGGTCTACAATGAGCAGTTCTTC
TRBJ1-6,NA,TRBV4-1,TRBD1,CASSQPSTGSNSPLHF,TGCGCCAGCAGCCAACCGTCGACAGGGAGTAATTCACCCCTCCACTTT
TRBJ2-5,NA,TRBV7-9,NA,CASSLPGVGETQYF,TGTGCCAGCAGCTTACCGGGGGTAGGCGAGACCCAGTACTTC
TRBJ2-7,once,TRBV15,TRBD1,CATSRETGGFSYEQYF,TGTGCCACCAGCAGGGAAACAGGGGGCTTCTCCTACGAGCAGTACTTC
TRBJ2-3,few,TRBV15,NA,CATRGPSTDTQYF,TGTGCCACCAGGGGCCCGAGCACAGATACGCAGTATTTT